This T cell receptor beta chain was identified during a study of CD4 T cells in relation to SARS-CoV-2 and coronaviruses. Study overall: The negative reference was HIV-1 Nef peptide pool or peptide-free culture. Study-level points and caveats: Each donor contributed either pre-pandemic or post-infection samples, not both.

Repertoires were generated with immunoSEQ multiplex PCR, while TCRdb's copy carries only in-frame clones and drops some. The sample has about 21,000 clones, approximately 70% seen once. This CDR3 spans 13 amino acids. Regarding this clone: The antigen is unknown.

Before the COVID-19 pandemic, during about 2011-2019, CD4+ T cells were taken from unexposed donors. After about 11 days of culture, CD4+ T cells were isolated. Cells permitting, SARS-CoV-2 S/N and four cold-coronavirus spikes were tested on unexposed-donor CD4+ T cells. Fresh IL-2 medium replaced half the medium on days 3 and 7. The sequence was collected from a human donor in good health. Sequences were obtained from CD4+ T cells from PBMCs, cultured in vitro. This rearrangement joins TRBV21-1 to TRBJ1-2; the table gives TRBD1 as D, unverified against the DNA. TRBV21-1 is a pseudogene segment. The DNA of the CDR3 is TGTGCCAGCAGCAAAGTAGGGGGCGATGGCTACACCTTC. Residues: CASSKVGGDGYTF.